This T cell receptor (beta chain) stems from a study of T and B cells in COVID-19 patients. The study's findings and limits: Sorted SARS-CoV-2-responsive or tetramer+ T cells and CD4+, regulatory and CD8+ subsets were not yet sequenced. Blood from mildly ill patients while symptomatic, and early samples from severe cases, were scarce.

From blood, about 240-550 ng of genomic DNA served as TRB template. Multiplex PCR with BIOMED2 TRB-A/B primer pools amplified TRB rearrangements. TCRdb independently ran MiXCR on the multiplex PCR reads; one entry per CDR3 protein. The data show approximately 17,000 distinct CDR3 sequences, roughly 28% seen once. This clonotype is labeled medium-sized. Its antigen is still unknown. Sequenced input: blood. The clonotype comes from a human donor who had recovered from COVID-19.

CDR3 nucleotides: TGTGCCAGCAGTCGAGCCGGGACTAGTGGCACCGGGGAGCTGTTTTTT. The encoded protein is CASSRAGTSGTGELFF. This chain links TRBV5-4 with TRBJ2-2; TRBD2 agrees at 8 bases. CDR3 size: 16 residues. V trimming: 5 bases; J trimming: 4 bases; junction bases outside the gene matches: 10. CDR1 is SGHNT, CDR2 YYREEE, per germline (reference sequence).